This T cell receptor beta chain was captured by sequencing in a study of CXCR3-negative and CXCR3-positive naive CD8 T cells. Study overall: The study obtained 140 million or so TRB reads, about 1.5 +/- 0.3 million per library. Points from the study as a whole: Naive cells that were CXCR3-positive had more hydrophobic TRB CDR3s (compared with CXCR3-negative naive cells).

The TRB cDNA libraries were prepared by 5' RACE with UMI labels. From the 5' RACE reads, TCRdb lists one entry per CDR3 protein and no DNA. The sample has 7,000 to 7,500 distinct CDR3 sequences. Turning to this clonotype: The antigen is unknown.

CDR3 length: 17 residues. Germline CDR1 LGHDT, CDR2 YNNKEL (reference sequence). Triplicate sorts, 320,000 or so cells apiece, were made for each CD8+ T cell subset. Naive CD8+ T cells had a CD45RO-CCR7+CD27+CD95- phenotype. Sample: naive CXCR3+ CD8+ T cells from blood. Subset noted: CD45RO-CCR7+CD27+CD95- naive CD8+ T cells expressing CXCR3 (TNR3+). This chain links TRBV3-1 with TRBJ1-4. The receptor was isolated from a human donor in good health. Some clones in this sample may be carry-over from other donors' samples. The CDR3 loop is CASSQVPRINRYEKLFF.